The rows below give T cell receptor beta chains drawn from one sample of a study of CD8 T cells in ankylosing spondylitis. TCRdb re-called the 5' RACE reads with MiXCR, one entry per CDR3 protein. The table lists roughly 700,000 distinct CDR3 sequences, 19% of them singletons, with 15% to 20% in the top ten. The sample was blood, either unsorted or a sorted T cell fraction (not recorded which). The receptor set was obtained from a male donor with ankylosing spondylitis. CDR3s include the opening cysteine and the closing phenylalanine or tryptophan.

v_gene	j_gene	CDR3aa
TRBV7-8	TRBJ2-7	CASRERSSSYEQYF
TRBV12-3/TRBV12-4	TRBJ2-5	CASSFLSVYQETQYF
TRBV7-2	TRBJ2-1	CASSVVGPSNNEQFF
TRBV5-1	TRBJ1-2	CASRMPGDRTNYGYTF
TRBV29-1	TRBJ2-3	CSVDPYSTDTQYF
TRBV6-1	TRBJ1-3	CASRLGPGNTIYF
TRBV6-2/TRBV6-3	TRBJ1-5	CASRVRYQPQHF
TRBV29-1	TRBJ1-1	CSVGLMGRTEAFF
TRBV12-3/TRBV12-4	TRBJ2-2	CASRRLGPGAGELFF
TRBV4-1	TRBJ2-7	CASSQVGRGYEQYF
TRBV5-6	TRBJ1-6	CASSNRQNSPLHF
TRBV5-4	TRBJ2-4	CASSSDSLAKNIQYF
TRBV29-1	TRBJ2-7	CSVTGTGGRTYEQYF
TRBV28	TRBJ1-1	CASSPVGTLNTEAFF
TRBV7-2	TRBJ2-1	CASSSSLGHQNGQFF
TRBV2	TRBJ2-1	CASRYRAYNEQFF
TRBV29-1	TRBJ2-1	CSVVAGGSYNEQFF
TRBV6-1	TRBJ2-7	CASSEDLTGGYEQYF
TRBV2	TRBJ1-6	CASSAGTGHSPLHF
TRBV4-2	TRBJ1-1	CASSQDHNSLNTEAFF
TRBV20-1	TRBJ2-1	CSARLLGGNNEQFF
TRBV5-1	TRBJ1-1	CASSLRGQGEAFF
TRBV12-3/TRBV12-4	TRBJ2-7	CASSSGFEQYF
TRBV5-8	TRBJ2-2	CASRTGAGGRSGELFF
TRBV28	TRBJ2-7	CASSSQTGLSYEQYF
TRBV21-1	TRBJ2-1	CASSKGEGYNEQFF
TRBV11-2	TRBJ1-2	CASSLAGKGYTF
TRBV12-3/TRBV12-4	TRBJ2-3	CASEKGTDTQYF
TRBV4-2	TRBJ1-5	CASSQEGSDQPQHF
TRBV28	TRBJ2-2	CASNRGSAGTGELFF